Each of the 10 T cell receptor beta chains below was sequenced from the same sample in a study of regulatory T cells in long-lasting Graves disease. The authors built TCR beta libraries using iRepertoire HTBI primers and Arm-PCR of CDR3 regions. MiXCR, run by TCRdb on the multiplex PCR reads, gives a single entry per CDR3 protein. The sample records some 370,000 distinct CDR3 sequences, approximately 12% being singletons. This sample's time point: newly diagnosed GD, antithyroid drugs for less than 3 months. The TCR library was made from RNA extracted from PBMCs. These sequences were also reported in another study, on T cells in Graves' hyperthyroidism and ophthalmopathy.

This specimen consisted of peripheral blood mononuclear cells (PBMCs), obtained at new diagnosis, from a patient treated with antithyroid drugs. These receptors came from a woman between 18 and 29 years old with Graves disease.

The V gene is TRBV5-6, the J gene TRBJ2-7; D remains unclear. The CDR3 consists of 15 residues. Germline CDR1 reads SGHDT; CDR2 reads YYEEEE. V lost 6 bases to trimming and J lost 0 bases, with 16 bases between them. The chain's CDR3 is CASTLSAVSSYEQYV. As DNA, the CDR3 is TGTGCCAGCACCCTTTCGGCAGTAAGCTCCTACGAGCAGTACGTC.

The chain uses TRBV7-8 and TRBJ2-7, with D possibly TRBD1 on 6 matching bases. The germline CDR1 and CDR2 sequences are SGHVS and FQNEAQ. Trimming removed 3 bases at V and 3 bases at J, with 12 bases between. This CDR3 is 14 amino acids long. DNA of the CDR3: TGTGCCAGCAGCTTCCTAGGGGGAAACTACGAGCAGTACGTC. Its protein product is CASSFLGGNYEQYV.

The sample holds many counts of this clonotype. This chain links TRBV12-3 or TRBV12-4 with TRBJ1-6; unclear D gene. Trimming cost V 6 bases and J 0 bases, with 15 bases left between them. This CDR3 has 17 amino acids. The CDR3 is CASSPDGRSSYNSPLHF. The CDR3 bases are TGTGCCAGCAGCCCCGACGGGCGGAGCTCCTATAATTCACCCCTCCACTTT.

This clonotype came up many times. This chain uses TRBV7-2 with TRBJ1-4; D perhaps matches TRBD1 (5 bases). V dropped 5 bases and J dropped 8 bases, with 21 bases sitting between them. This CDR3 spans 16 amino acids. Looked up from germline, CDR1 is SGHTA and CDR2 is FQGNSA. The CDR3 bases are TGTGCCAGCAGCCCCACATCTGGCAGGGCGAGGGAAAAACTGTTTTTT. It yields the protein CASSPTSGRAREKLFF.

The gene calls are TRBV20-1 and TRBJ1-6, with TRBD1 as a possible D gene (6 bases). The germline V gene encodes CDR1 DFQATT and CDR2 SNEGSKA (reference sequence). V was shortened by 5 bases and J by 8 bases, with 13 bases between the two germline ends. The CDR3 runs to 13 residues. CDR3 in amino acids: CSALRTAYSPLHF. The CDR3, as DNA: TGCAGTGCTCTTAGGACAGCGTATTCACCCCTCCACTTT.

The chain employs TRBV18 and TRBJ2-1; D gene unclear. Germline CDR1 KGHSH, CDR2 LQKENI. The CDR3 has 12 amino acids. Deletions cut 10 bases from V and 1 base from J, with 8 bases between. DNA of the CDR3: TGTGCCACCGGTAAATCCTACAATGAGCAGTTCTTC. It specifies CATGKSYNEQFF.

This clonotype occurred many times. The V call is TRBV2, the J call TRBJ1-1; 7 nucleotides match TRBD1. The length of the CDR3 is 15 residues. V lost 0 bases and J lost 9; bases outside the gene matches: 10. Looked up from germline, CDR1 is SNHLY and CDR2 is FYNNEI. CDR3 in amino acids: CASSEAGRDSSKAFF. In DNA, the CDR3 is TGTGCCAGCAGTGAAGCGGGAAGGGACAGCTCAAAAGCTTTCTTT.

The J gene is TRBJ1-5, the V gene TRBV20-1, with 8 bases lining up with TRBD1. The CDR3 covers 16 residues. Trimming cost V 3 bases and J 5 bases; bases outside gene matches: 12. CDR1 DFQATT and CDR2 SNEGSKA come from the germline V gene (reference sequence). CDR3 sequence (DNA): TGCAGTGCTAGGTTACTGGGCAGGGGGCTTTATCAGCCCCAGCATTTT. This translates into CSARLLGRGLYQPQHF.

This clonotype was recorded at least ten times. The chain employs TRBV20-1 and TRBJ1-2, with D unclear. Germline V lookup: CDR1 DFQATT, CDR2 SNEGSKA (reference sequence). The CDR3 runs to 14 residues. V lost 4 bases and J 0 bases, leaving 12 bases between the germline ends. CDR3 DNA: TGCAGTGCTAATACACACAAAGCTAACTATGGCTACACCTTC. This sequence encodes CSANTHKANYGYTF.

At least ten counts were recorded for this clonotype. The genes are TRBV27 and TRBJ2-1; 9 bases agree with TRBD1. V gave up 10 bases and J gave up 6 bases; unmatched junction bases: 4. Per the germline V gene, CDR1 is MNHEY and CDR2 is SMNVEV (reference sequence). This CDR3 contains 12 residues. In DNA, the CDR3 is TGTGCCACTTTGGGACAGGGCAATGAGCAGTTCTTC. This encodes CATLGQGNEQFF.